This TCR beta chain was obtained from a study of shared clonotypes between healthy human individuals (dated by TCRdb to between 2020 and 2021). With regard to the full study: Three men and two women, aged 18 to 49 years, made up the cohort. For each donor, CD4 naive and CD4 memory were each given three plates, CD8 naive was given two plates, and CD8 memory was given one plate. Per donor, leukapheresis produced somewhere between about 0.94 and 9 billion PBMCs. Libraries were prepared and TCR repertoires were sequenced by different laboratories using diverse techniques, in order to increase sequencing depth and limit assay-specific biases. Blood TCR repertoires of roughly 5 healthy adults were deeply sequenced to estimate repertoire size and the extent of clonotype sharing between individuals.

What the work shows at the level of the full study, not this receptor alone: Sharing across several donors was observed for roughly 5% of naive CD4, 3.5% of naive CD8, about 2.5% of memory CD4, and around 0.4% of memory CD8 clonotypes. Pairwise subsampling indicated that sequencing depth was expected to affect the degree of clonotype sharing among donors. The small number of donors limited the genetic and exposure-history diversity represented. Naive subsets generally had larger estimated clonotype richness than memory subsets. Only blood was sampled, and tissue TCR repertoires likely differ from those in blood. Compared with non-shared clonotypes, clonotypes shared by all four sorted-subset donors had higher generation probabilities. Incomplete sequencing was indicated by rarefaction of sorted-subset datasets, despite the large sequencing depth.

CDR1 is given as SGHRS and CDR2 as YFSETQ, both from the germline V gene. Including the terminal cysteine and phenylalanine, the CDR3 comprises 16 residues. The CDR3 DNA has 48 bases and is translated from base 1. Here V drops 2 bases and J drops 0 bases, and the junction holds 5 bases not matched to any gene. TCR CDR3 regions were amplified from genomic DNA by multiplex PCR using the deep immunoSEQ assay. Extracted genomic DNA from each cell subset was distributed evenly across all wells of several immunoSEQ 96-well plates, and each plate was treated as a replicate. Each replicate PCR for sorted subsets received roughly 200 ng genomic DNA, equal to about 30,000 T cell genomes. Purified libraries were measured with a Qubit 3.0 fluorometer, size-checked on a Bioanalyzer 2100, and measured again with the KAPA Library Quantification kit. Every immunoSEQ 96-well plate was sequenced on a separate single-read 150-cycle Illumina NextSeq 550 flow cell. Per the authors' processing: Because the immunoSEQ output held only junctional sequences and lacked quality scores, the filtering could not match the filtering applied to full-length reads. Sequences were annotated with PyIR, a Python wrapper for IgBLAST v1.9, and V/J genes and CDR3 were assigned using IMGT germline references. Reads were removed for weak V/J assignments (E-value above 1e-6), missing CDR3, stop codons, out-of-frame junctions, or ambiguous translated residues. V3J clonotypes were defined as sequences sharing an identical inferred V gene, J gene, and CDR3 amino acid sequence. The percentage overlap between two repertoires was calculated by dividing the number of shared unique clonotypes by the size of the smaller repertoire. Richness of each repertoire was evaluated using RTK rarefaction, the Chao1 estimator, and Recon v2.1 estimates of unobserved clonotypes. For all TCRbeta clonotypes obtained by the gDNA method from a handful of donors, generation probabilities were computed with OLGA. TCRdb took over this immuneACCESS table, retaining in-frame rearrangements with V and J assigned. Such tables are incomplete; in checked studies, under half of the missing clones stem from an unresolved V gene, and the remainder is unexplained. The V and J calls and clone size are taken from that table; D and trimming were inferred from the DNA. This sample lists approximately 980,000 clones; roughly 72% were detected once. The ten biggest clones cover around 1.4% of the sample.

The table lists this clone with a count of one. There is no known antigen for this receptor. One base away there is no much larger clone; base qualities are not given. The sample carries other DNA sequences with the same CDR3. Donors were healthy HIV-negative adults with no recently reported acute infections or vaccinations. Every donor was a Caucasian adult living in Nashville, Tennessee, USA. CD4+ T cells were enriched by magnetic negative selection, after which naive cells were positively selected on CD45RA and the negative fraction was taken as the memory subset. Blood was collected by leukapheresis, and PBMCs were isolated by Ficoll-Histopaque density gradient centrifugation and then cryopreserved in liquid nitrogen vapor phase. Purity and quantity of every magnetically sorted T cell population were checked by analytical flow cytometry. From each sorted fraction, genomic DNA was isolated and quantified by UV absorbance on a Nanodrop 2000c.

Material: memory CD4+ T cells sorted from blood. The cell subset or site label here, explained by the study, means: CD45RA-negative fraction. The V and J segments used are TRBV5-1 and TRBJ2-1; a stretch of 7 junction bases matches TRBD1. This TCR was sampled from a man younger than 30 in good health. The bases are TGCGCCAGCAGCTTACTACAGGGGTCCTCCTACAATGAGCAGTTCTTC. Translation gives CASSLLQGSSYNEQFF.